These T cell receptor beta chains were read from a single sample in a study of CD8+ T cells in alopecia areata. Produced via immunoSEQ multiplex PCR; TCRdb's table is partial and in-frame only. The sample records about 110,000 clones, 59% being singletons. The sample consisted of CD8+ T cells sorted from blood. These TCRs come from a human donor in good health. Each CDR3 is given with its conserved first and last residue. Each record gives: CDR3 length, V gene, clone size, J gene, D gene, CDR3 protein, CDR3 DNA. A D gene is named only where the DNA matches it firmly. Not all rows give a size; the values are once, few, many and, for expanded clones, a class.

CDR3 length: 12; V gene: TRBV5-6; clone size: NA; J gene: TRBJ2-5; D gene: NA; CDR3 protein: CASSHLGETQYF; CDR3 DNA: TGTGCCAGCAGCCACCTTGGTGAGACCCAGTACTTC
CDR3 length: 13; V gene: TRBV27; clone size: NA; J gene: TRBJ1-2; D gene: TRBD1; CDR3 protein: CASSSLRTGRYTF; CDR3 DNA: TGTGCCAGCAGTTCCCTGCGGACAGGGCGTTACACCTTC
CDR3 length: 15; V gene: TRBV4-1; clone size: NA; J gene: TRBJ2-3; D gene: NA; CDR3 protein: CASSQARGGTDTQYF; CDR3 DNA: TGCGCCAGCAGCCAAGCCCGGGGTGGAACGGATACGCAGTATTTT
CDR3 length: 11; V gene: TRBV5-1; clone size: NA; J gene: TRBJ2-1; D gene: NA; CDR3 protein: CASSSAREQFF; CDR3 DNA: TGCGCCAGCAGCTCTGCCCGGGAGCAGTTCTTC
CDR3 length: 15; V gene: TRBV6-6; clone size: NA; J gene: TRBJ2-5; D gene: TRBD2; CDR3 protein: CASSYSTSGGQTQYF; CDR3 DNA: TGTGCCAGCAGTTACTCTACTAGCGGGGGCCAGACCCAGTACTTC
CDR3 length: 17; V gene: TRBV29-1; clone size: NA; J gene: TRBJ2-1; D gene: TRBD2; CDR3 protein: CSVEGTSGESSYNEQFF; CDR3 DNA: TGCAGCGTTGAGGGGACTAGCGGGGAGAGCTCCTACAATGAGCAGTTCTTC
CDR3 length: 14; V gene: TRBV14; clone size: NA; J gene: TRBJ2-1; D gene: NA; CDR3 protein: CASSHGWGGYEQFF; CDR3 DNA: TGTGCCAGCAGCCACGGATGGGGGGGCTATGAGCAGTTCTTC
CDR3 length: 13; V gene: TRBV29-1; clone size: once; J gene: TRBJ2-5; D gene: TRBD2; CDR3 protein: CSGPGGAGETQYF; CDR3 DNA: TGCAGCGGGCCCGGGGGGGCGGGGGAGACCCAGTACTTC
CDR3 length: 17; V gene: TRBV5-4; clone size: NA; J gene: TRBJ2-6; D gene: NA; CDR3 protein: CASENGQLISGANVLTF; CDR3 DNA: TGTGCCAGCGAGAACGGACAGTTAATCTCTGGGGCCAACGTCCTGACTTTC
CDR3 length: 13; V gene: TRBV2; clone size: medium-sized; J gene: TRBJ1-4; D gene: NA; CDR3 protein: CASKWEFNEKLFF; CDR3 DNA: TGTGCCAGCAAGTGGGAATTTAATGAAAAACTGTTTTTT
CDR3 length: 12; V gene: TRBV28; clone size: few; J gene: TRBJ2-7; D gene: NA; CDR3 protein: CASSGPGWEQYF; CDR3 DNA: TGTGCCAGCAGTGGCCCGGGATGGGAGCAGTACTTC
CDR3 length: 15; V gene: TRBV7-9; clone size: NA; J gene: TRBJ2-2; D gene: TRBD1; CDR3 protein: CASSPQGDPTGELFF; CDR3 DNA: TGTGCCAGCAGTCCGCAGGGGGACCCCACCGGGGAGCTGTTTTTT
CDR3 length: 15; V gene: TRBV5-1; clone size: NA; J gene: TRBJ2-7; D gene: TRBD1; CDR3 protein: CASSIGQGILYEQYF; CDR3 DNA: TGCGCCAGCAGCATAGGACAGGGCATTCTCTACGAGCAGTACTTC
CDR3 length: 17; V gene: TRBV5-6; clone size: NA; J gene: TRBJ2-3; D gene: TRBD2; CDR3 protein: CASSLAWRGDSTDTQYF; CDR3 DNA: TGTGCCAGCAGCTTGGCATGGCGGGGGGACTCCACAGATACGCAGTATTTT
CDR3 length: 16; V gene: TRBV11-2; clone size: NA; J gene: TRBJ2-3; D gene: TRBD2; CDR3 protein: CASSPWTSGGQDTQYF; CDR3 DNA: TGTGCCAGCAGCCCCTGGACTAGCGGGGGACAAGATACGCAGTATTTT
CDR3 length: 14; V gene: TRBV29-1; clone size: NA; J gene: TRBJ1-1; D gene: NA; CDR3 protein: CSVENWSGYTEAFF; CDR3 DNA: TGCAGCGTTGAAAATTGGAGCGGTTACACTGAAGCTTTCTTT
CDR3 length: 14; V gene: TRBV6-6; clone size: NA; J gene: TRBJ2-5; D gene: NA; CDR3 protein: CASNTGPETETQYF; CDR3 DNA: TGTGCCAGCAATACTGGACCCGAAACGGAGACCCAGTACTTC
CDR3 length: 15; V gene: TRBV6-1; clone size: few; J gene: TRBJ1-5; D gene: NA; CDR3 protein: CASSEASGSSQPQHF; CDR3 DNA: TGTGCCAGCAGTGAAGCAAGCGGGTCTAGTCAGCCCCAGCATTTT
CDR3 length: 13; V gene: TRBV30; clone size: once; J gene: TRBJ2-3; D gene: NA; CDR3 protein: CAWSRYRTDTQYF; CDR3 DNA: TGTGCCTGGTCGAGATATCGGACAGATACGCAGTATTTT
CDR3 length: 11; V gene: TRBV29-1; clone size: NA; J gene: TRBJ2-7; D gene: NA; CDR3 protein: CSATDAYEQYF; CDR3 DNA: TGCAGCGCCACGGATGCATACGAGCAGTACTTC
CDR3 length: 17; V gene: TRBV4-1; clone size: NA; J gene: TRBJ2-5; D gene: NA; CDR3 protein: CASSGFRDNSIQETQYF; CDR3 DNA: TGCGCCAGCAGCGGATTCCGGGACAACTCCATACAAGAGACCCAGTACTTC
CDR3 length: 15; V gene: TRBV27; clone size: NA; J gene: TRBJ2-7; D gene: TRBD1; CDR3 protein: CASSLVGTGSYEQYF; CDR3 DNA: TGTGCCAGCAGTTTAGTAGGGACAGGCAGTTACGAGCAGTACTTC
CDR3 length: 12; V gene: TRBV5-1; clone size: NA; J gene: TRBJ2-1; D gene: TRBD1; CDR3 protein: CASSPTGHEQFF; CDR3 DNA: TGCGCCAGCAGCCCGACAGGGCACGAGCAGTTCTTC
CDR3 length: 15; V gene: TRBV6-5; clone size: NA; J gene: TRBJ2-1; D gene: NA; CDR3 protein: CASSYSSRSYNEQFF; CDR3 DNA: TGTGCCAGCAGTTACTCGAGCCGGTCCTACAATGAGCAGTTCTTC
CDR3 length: 13; V gene: TRBV7-9; clone size: NA; J gene: TRBJ1-1; D gene: NA; CDR3 protein: CASSPGIRGGAFF; CDR3 DNA: TGTGCCAGCAGCCCAGGCATACGAGGGGGAGCTTTCTTT